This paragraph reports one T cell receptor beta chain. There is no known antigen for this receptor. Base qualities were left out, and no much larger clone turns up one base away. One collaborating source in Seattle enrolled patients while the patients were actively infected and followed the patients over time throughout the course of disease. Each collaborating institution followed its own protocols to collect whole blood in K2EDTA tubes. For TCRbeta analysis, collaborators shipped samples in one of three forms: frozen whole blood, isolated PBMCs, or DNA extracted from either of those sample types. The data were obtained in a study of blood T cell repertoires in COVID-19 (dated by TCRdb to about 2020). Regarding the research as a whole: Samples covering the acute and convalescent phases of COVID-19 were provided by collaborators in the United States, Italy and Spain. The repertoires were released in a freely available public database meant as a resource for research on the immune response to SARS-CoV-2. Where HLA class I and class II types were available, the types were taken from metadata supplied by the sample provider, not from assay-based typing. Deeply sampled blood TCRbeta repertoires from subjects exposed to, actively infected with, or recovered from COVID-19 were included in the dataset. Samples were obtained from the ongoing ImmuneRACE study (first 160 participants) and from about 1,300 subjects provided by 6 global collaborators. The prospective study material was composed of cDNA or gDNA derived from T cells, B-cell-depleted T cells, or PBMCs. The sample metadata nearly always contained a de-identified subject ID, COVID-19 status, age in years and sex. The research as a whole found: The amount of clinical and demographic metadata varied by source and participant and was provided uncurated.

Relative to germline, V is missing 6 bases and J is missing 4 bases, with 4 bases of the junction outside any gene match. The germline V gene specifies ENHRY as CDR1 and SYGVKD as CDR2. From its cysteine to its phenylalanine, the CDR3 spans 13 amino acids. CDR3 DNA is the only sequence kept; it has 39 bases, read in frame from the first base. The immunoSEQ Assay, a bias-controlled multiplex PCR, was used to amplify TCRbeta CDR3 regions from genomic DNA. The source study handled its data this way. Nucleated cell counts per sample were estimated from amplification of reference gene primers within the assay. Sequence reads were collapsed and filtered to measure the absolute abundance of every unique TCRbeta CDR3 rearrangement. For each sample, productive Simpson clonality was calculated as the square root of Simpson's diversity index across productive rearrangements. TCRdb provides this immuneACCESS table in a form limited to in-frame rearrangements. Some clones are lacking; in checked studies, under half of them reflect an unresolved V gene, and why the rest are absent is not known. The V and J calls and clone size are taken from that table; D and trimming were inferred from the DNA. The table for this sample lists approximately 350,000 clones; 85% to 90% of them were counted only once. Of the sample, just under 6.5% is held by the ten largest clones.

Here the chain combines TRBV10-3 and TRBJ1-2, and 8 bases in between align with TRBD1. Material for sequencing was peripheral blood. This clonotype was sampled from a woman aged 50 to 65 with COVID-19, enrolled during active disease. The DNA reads TGTGCCATCAGGGGGACAGGCGTCTATGGCTACACCTTC. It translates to CAIRGTGVYGYTF.